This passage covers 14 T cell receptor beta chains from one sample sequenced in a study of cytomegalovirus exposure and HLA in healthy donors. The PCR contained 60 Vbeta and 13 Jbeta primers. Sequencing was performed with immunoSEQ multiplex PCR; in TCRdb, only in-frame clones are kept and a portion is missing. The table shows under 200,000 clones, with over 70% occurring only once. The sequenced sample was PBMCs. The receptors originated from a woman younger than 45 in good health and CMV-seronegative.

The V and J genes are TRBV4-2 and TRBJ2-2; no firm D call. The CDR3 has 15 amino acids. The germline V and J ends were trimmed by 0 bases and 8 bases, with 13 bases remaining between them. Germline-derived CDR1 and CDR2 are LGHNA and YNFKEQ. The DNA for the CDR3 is TGTGCCAGCAGCCAAGATCCTGGCGGAGCGGGGGAGCTGTTTTTT. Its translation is CASSQDPGGAGELFF.

CDR3 coding DNA: TGTGCCTGGAGTCCCGGGGACAGGGGACTCACAGATACGCAGTATTTT. Residues: CAWSPGDRGLTDTQYF. V is TRBV30 and J is TRBJ2-3; 10 nucleotides line up with TRBD1. The CDR3 is 16 amino acids. Germline CDR1 reads GTSNPN; CDR2 reads SVGIG (reference sequence). Losses at the gene ends were 2 bases for V and 2 bases for J; bases not matched to a gene: 7.

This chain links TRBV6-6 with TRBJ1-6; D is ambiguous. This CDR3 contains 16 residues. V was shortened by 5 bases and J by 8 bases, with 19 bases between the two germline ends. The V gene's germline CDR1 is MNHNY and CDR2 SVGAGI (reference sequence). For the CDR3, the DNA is TGTGCCAGCAGTCGCCCCAACGTTGGGAGCGATTCACCCCTCCACTTT. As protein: CASSRPNVGSDSPLHF.

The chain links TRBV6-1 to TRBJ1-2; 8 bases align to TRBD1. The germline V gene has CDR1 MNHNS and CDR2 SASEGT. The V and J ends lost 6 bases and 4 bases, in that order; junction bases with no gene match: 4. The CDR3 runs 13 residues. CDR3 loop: CASSVTGVYGYTF. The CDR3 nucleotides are TGTGCCAGCAGCGTGACAGGGGTCTATGGCTACACCTTC.

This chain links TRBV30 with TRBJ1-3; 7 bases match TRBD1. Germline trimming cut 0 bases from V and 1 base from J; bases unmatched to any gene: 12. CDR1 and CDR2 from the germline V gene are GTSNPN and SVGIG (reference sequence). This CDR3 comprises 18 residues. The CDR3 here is CAWSVTRDRVYSGNTIYF. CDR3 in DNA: TGTGCCTGGAGTGTAACTCGAGACAGGGTTTATTCTGGAAACACCATATATTTT.

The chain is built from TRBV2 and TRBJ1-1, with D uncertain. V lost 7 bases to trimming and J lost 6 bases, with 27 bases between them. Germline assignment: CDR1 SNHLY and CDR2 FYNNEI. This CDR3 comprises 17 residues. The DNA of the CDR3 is TGTGCCAGCACCCAAACGGGGAGATGGTATGAACACTCTGAAGCTTTCTTT. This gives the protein CASTQTGRWYEHSEAFF. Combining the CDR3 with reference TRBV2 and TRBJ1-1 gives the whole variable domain EPEVTQTPSHQVTQMGQEVILRCVPISNHLYFYWYRQILGQKVEFLVSFYNNEISEKSEIFDDQFSVERPDGSNFTLKIRSTKLEDSAMYFCASTQTGRWYEHSEAFFGQGTRLTVV.

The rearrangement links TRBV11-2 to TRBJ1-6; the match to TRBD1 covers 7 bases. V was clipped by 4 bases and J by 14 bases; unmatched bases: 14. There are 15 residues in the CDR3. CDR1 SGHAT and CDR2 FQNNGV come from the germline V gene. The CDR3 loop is CASSSSTGTAGALHF. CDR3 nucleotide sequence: TGTGCCAGCAGCTCCTCCACCGGGACAGCCGGAGCCCTCCACTTT.

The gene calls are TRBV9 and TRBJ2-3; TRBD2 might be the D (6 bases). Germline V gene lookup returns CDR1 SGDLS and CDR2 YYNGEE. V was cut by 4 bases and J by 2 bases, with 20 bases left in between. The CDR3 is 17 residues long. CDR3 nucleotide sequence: TGTGCCAGCAGCCCACGGGACTCCGCTTCGTTCACAGATACGCAGTATTTT. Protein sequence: CASSPRDSASFTDTQYF.

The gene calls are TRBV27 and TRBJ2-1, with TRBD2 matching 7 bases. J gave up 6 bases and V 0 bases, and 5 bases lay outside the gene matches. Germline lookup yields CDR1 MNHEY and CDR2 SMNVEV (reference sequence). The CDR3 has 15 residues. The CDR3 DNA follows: TGTGCCAGCAGTTTATCCCTACGGGGGGTCAATGAGCAGTTCTTC. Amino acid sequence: CASSLSLRGVNEQFF.

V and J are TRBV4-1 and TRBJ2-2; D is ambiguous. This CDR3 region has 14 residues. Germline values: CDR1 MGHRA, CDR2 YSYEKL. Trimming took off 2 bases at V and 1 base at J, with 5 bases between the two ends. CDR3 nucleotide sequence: TGCGCCAGCAGCCAATTCATGAACACCGGGGAGCTGTTTTTT. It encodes CASSQFMNTGELFF.

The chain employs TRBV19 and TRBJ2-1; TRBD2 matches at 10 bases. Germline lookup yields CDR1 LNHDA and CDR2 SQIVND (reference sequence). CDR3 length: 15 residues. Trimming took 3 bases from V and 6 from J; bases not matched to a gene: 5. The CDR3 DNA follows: TGTGCCAGTAGTATGGCTAGCGGGGGCCCCAATGAGCAGTTCTTC. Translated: CASSMASGGPNEQFF.

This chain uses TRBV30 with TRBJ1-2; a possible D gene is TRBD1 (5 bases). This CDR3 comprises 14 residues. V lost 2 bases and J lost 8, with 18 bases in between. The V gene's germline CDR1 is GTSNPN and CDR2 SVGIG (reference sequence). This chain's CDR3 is CAWSPLGTNRGYTF. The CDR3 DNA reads TGTGCCTGGAGTCCTCTAGGGACTAATCGGGGCTACACCTTC.

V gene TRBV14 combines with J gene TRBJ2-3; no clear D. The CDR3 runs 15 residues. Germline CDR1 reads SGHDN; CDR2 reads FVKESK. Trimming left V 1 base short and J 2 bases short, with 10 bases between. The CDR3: CASSQVRLSTDTQYF. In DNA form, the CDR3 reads TGTGCCAGCAGCCAAGTAAGACTGTCCACAGATACGCAGTATTTT.

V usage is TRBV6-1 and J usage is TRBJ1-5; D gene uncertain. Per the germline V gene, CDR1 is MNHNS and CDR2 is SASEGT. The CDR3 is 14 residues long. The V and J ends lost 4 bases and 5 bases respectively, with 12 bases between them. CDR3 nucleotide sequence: TGTGCCAGCAGTGTCGACCCGGAGGATCAGCCCCAGCATTTT. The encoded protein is CASSVDPEDQPQHF.